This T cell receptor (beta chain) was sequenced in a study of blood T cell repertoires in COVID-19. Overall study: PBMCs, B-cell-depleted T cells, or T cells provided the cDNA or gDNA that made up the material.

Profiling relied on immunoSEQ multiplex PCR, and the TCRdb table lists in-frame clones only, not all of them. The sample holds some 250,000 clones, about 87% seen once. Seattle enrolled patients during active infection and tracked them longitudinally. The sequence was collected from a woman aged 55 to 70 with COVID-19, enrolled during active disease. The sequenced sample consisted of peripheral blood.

The CDR3 sequence is CATSRAGQGGYGYTF. As DNA, the CDR3 is TGTGCCACCAGCAGGGCTGGACAGGGTGGGTATGGCTACACCTTC. The genes are TRBV15 and TRBJ1-2, with 8 bases lining up with TRBD1. J gave up 5 bases and V 3 bases, and 8 bases lay outside the gene matches. The CDR3 sequence is 15 residues long. CDR1 is LNHNV, CDR2 YYDKDF, per germline (reference sequence).